This T cell receptor (beta chain) was retrieved from a study of blood T cell repertoires in COVID-19. Across the study: Sites in the United States, Italy and Spain provided acute and convalescent COVID-19 samples.

Participants were aged about 18 to 95 years, lived in 25 or so US areas, and enrolled virtually. Participants' own reports of clinical history determined their cohort assignment. In the 2 weeks before study entry, exposed participants met a COVID-19 case, which was PCR-confirmed or clinician-diagnosed. Using immunoSEQ multiplex PCR, the repertoire was profiled, and TCRdb retains in-frame clones only, with some absent. Altogether a few hundred thousand clones are present, about 88% being singletons, with the ten largest covering 1.4%. Germline V lookup: CDR1 SGHKS, CDR2 YYEKEE (reference sequence). J gave up 4 bases and V 2 bases, and 5 bases lay outside the gene matches. This CDR3 contains 14 residues.

V gene TRBV5-5 combines with J gene TRBJ1-2; 7 bases are a match to TRBD1. The source is a woman aged 18-35 years who had been exposed to COVID-19. Sequences were obtained from PBMCs or T cells enriched from blood (not recorded which). CDR3 nucleotide sequence: TGTGCCAGCAGCTTAACGGGACAGTCCTATGGCTACACCTTC. This translates into CASSLTGQSYGYTF.